The subject of this entry is one TCR beta chain. V was clipped by 6 bases and J by 4 bases; unmatched bases: 12. Germline loops: CDR1 SGHTA, CDR2 FQGNSA. The CDR3 length is 16 residues. These data are taken from a study of control samples from healthy donors and cancer patients. The table came from immunoSEQ multiplex PCR; TCRdb's copy has only in-frame clones and leaves some out. Of 90,000 to 100,000 clones detected, around 80% appear once; the ten largest clones hold about 11%. This chain connects TRBV7-2 to TRBJ2-5; 9 bases line up with TRBD2. The receptor was derived from a woman in her thirties in good health. The sequencing sample was made of blood. In DNA form, the CDR3 reads TGTGCCAGCAGACGGCGGAGCGGGGGGTCCCTAGAGACCCAGTACTTC. This translates into CASRRRSGGSLETQYF.